This T cell receptor (beta chain) was documented in a study of T cells expressing NK-cell markers. The length of the CDR3 is 16 residues. The V gene's germline CDR1 is SGHNT and CDR2 YYREEE (reference sequence). 5'RACE template switching built TCR beta cDNA with unique molecular identifiers. TCRdb derives one entry per CDR3 protein from the 5' RACE reads, leaving out DNA. This repertoire includes a few hundred thousand distinct CDR3 sequences. Study-wide results and limits: Of the CD8+ T cell pool in several donors, roughly 1.0-8% was accounted for by dominant NKG2C+ clonotypes. There remained a lack of clarity about HCMV specificity of expanded NKG2C+ T cell clones.

Concerning this clonotype itself: Its antigen is not identified.

The chain has TRBV5-4 and TRBJ2-5. The sample comprised blood T cells: a sorted CD56 or NKG2C T cell subset, CD4+ or CD8+ T cells, or bulk PBMC T cells (not recorded which). The sequence came from a man aged 18-75 years in good health. Here the CDR3 reads CASSLEKTGIQETQYF. Full variable domain (remainder filled in from reference TRBV5-4 and TRBJ2-5): ETGVTQSPTHLIKTRGQQVTLRCSSQSGHNTVSWYQQALGQGPQFIFQYYREEENGRGNFPPRFSGLQFPNYSSELNVNALELDDSALYLCASSLEKTGIQETQYFGPGTRLLVL.